Following are 14 T cell receptor beta chains from one sample sequenced in a study of cytomegalovirus exposure and HLA in healthy donors. The primer mix had 60 Vbeta and 13 Jbeta primers. Method: immunoSEQ multiplex PCR; TCRdb's copy keeps in-frame clones and lacks some. The sample table includes 100,000 to 150,000 clones. Sequenced material: PBMCs. Receptors were obtained from a young man in good health and CMV-seronegative.

The rearrangement joins TRBV6-4 to TRBJ2-1; 10 bases match TRBD1. There are 16 residues in the CDR3. In germline, CDR1 is MRHNA, CDR2 SNTAGT. Trimming cost V 6 bases and J 7 bases; bases outside gene matches: 12. CDR3 nucleotide sequence: TGTGCCAGCAGCGTTGGAGGGACAGGGGCTTATAATGAGCAGTTCTTC. Protein: CASSVGGTGAYNEQFF.

The rearrangement uses TRBV5-1 and TRBJ1-1, with a possible D match to TRBD1 (5 bases). The germline CDR1 and CDR2 sequences are SGHRS and YFSETQ. Trimming removed 3 bases at V and 4 bases at J, with 10 bases between. The CDR3 totals 13 residues. CDR3 sequence (DNA): TGCGCCAGCAGCTCCCAGGGTGGCACTGAAGCTTTCTTT. Its translation: CASSSQGGTEAFF.

The chain has TRBV28 and TRBJ1-1; TRBD1 is a possible D gene (5 bases). V lost 2 bases and J lost 4, with 11 bases in between. Germline loops: CDR1 MDHEN, CDR2 SYDVKM. The CDR3 totals 14 residues. The DNA of the CDR3 is TGTGCCAGCAGTTTACAGGGTCGTGGCACTGAAGCTTTCTTT. Protein: CASSLQGRGTEAFF.

The chain is built from TRBV30 and TRBJ2-1, with 10 bases fitting TRBD2. V lost 0 bases, J lost 9 bases, and 5 bases stayed unmatched. This CDR3 contains 14 residues. Per germline, CDR1 GTSNPN and CDR2 SVGIG (reference sequence). Here the CDR3 DNA reads TGTGCCTGGAGTGTAGGAGCGGGAGGGAGTGAGCAGTTCTTC. It codes for CAWSVGAGGSEQFF.

As to this clone: This CDR3 is also generated by other DNA sequences in the sample. The chain joins TRBV19 to TRBJ1-1; 7 positions agree with TRBD1. CDR3 length: 12 amino acids. Germline lookup yields CDR1 LNHDA and CDR2 SQIVND (reference sequence). CDR3 amino acids: CATGQLNTEAFF. For the CDR3, the DNA is TGTGCTACGGGACAGCTTAACACTGAAGCTTTCTTT.

The rearrangement uses TRBV11-2 and TRBJ2-5; 9 nucleotides line up with TRBD2. V lost 5 bases, J lost 5 bases, and 9 bases stayed unmatched. Per the germline V gene, CDR1 is SGHAT and CDR2 is FQNNGV. This CDR3 is 15 amino acids long. CDR3 protein: CASSLAAGGGETQYF. In DNA, the CDR3 is TGTGCCAGCAGCCTCGCGGCGGGAGGGGGGGAGACCCAGTACTTC. Full variable domain (missing parts from reference TRBV11-2 and TRBJ2-5): EAGVAQSPRYKIIEKRQSVAFWCNPISGHATLYWYQQILGQGPKLLIQFQNNGVVDDSQLPKDRFSAERLKGVDSTLKIQPAKLEDSAVYLCASSLAAGGGETQYFGPGTRLLVL.

V usage is TRBV5-1 and J usage is TRBJ1-4; no clear D gene. V dropped 3 bases and J dropped 4 bases, with 7 bases sitting between them. The CDR3 is 13 residues long. From germline, CDR1 is SGHRS and CDR2 YFSETQ. CDR3 sequence reads: CASSSTGNEKLFF. The CDR3 nucleotides are TGCGCCAGCAGCTCGACGGGTAATGAAAAACTGTTTTTT.

CDR3 sequence (DNA): TGCGCCAGCAGCCAAATCGACAGATACAATGAGCAGTTCTTC. Translation: CASSQIDRYNEQFF. The rearrangement links TRBV4-1 to TRBJ2-1; TRBD1 is a possible D gene (5 bases). The V gene's germline CDR1 is MGHRA and CDR2 YSYEKL. Trimming removed 2 bases at V and 4 bases at J, with 9 bases between. This CDR3 is 14 amino acids long.

V is TRBV2 and J is TRBJ1-1; 10 bases agree with TRBD1. The germline V gene has CDR1 SNHLY and CDR2 FYNNEI. The CDR3 totals 12 residues. Trimming at V came to 4 bases and at J to 12 bases, leaving 5 bases not matched to a gene. CDR3: CASSVGTGVTFF. Written as DNA, the CDR3 is TGTGCCAGCAGTGTGGGGACAGGGGTGACTTTCTTT.

The chain combines TRBV25-1 with TRBJ2-1; D ambiguous. The CDR3 extends over 16 amino acids. Germline CDR1 MGHDK, CDR2 SYGVNS. Trimming left V 5 bases short and J 5 bases short, with 19 bases between. In nucleotides, the CDR3 is TGTGCCAGCAGTACTCCAGGTGACGGTGCCCACAATGAGCAGTTCTTC. The encoded protein is CASSTPGDGAHNEQFF.

This rearrangement joins TRBV4-3 to TRBJ1-2; D is possibly TRBD1 (5 bases). V gave up 0 bases and J gave up 4 bases, with 9 bases separating them. The CDR3 totals 14 residues. Per the germline V gene, CDR1 is LGHNA and CDR2 is YSLEER. The DNA for the CDR3 is TGCGCCAGCAGCCAAGAAAGGCAGGGCTATGGCTACACCTTC. Amino acids: CASSQERQGYGYTF.

The rearrangement joins TRBV11-3 to TRBJ2-6, with D possibly TRBD1 on 7 matching bases. Germline assignment: CDR1 SGHNT and CDR2 YENEEA. Between the trimmed V and J ends, which lost 5 bases and 0 bases, there was a span of 17 bases. The CDR3 is made up of 18 amino acids. The CDR3 nucleotides are TGTGCCAGCAGCGTGGGACAGAAGGGAGGCTCTGGGGCCAACGTCCTGACTTTC. It codes for CASSVGQKGGSGANVLTF.

The chain couples TRBV7-9 to TRBJ2-6; D possibly corresponds to TRBD2 (6 bases). CDR1 is SEHNR, CDR2 FQNEAQ, per germline (reference sequence). The CDR3 is 16 amino acids. Trimming cost V 4 bases and J 1 base, with 11 bases left between them. The CDR3 sequence is CASSSPRGSGANVLTF. In DNA, the CDR3 is TGTGCCAGCAGCTCACCCCGGGGGTCTGGGGCCAACGTCCTGACTTTC.

This rearrangement joins TRBV10-3 to TRBJ1-5; 7 positions match TRBD1. Germline CDR1 ENHRY, CDR2 SYGVKD. The CDR3 is 14 residues long. Trimming at V came to 2 bases and at J to 5 bases, leaving 3 bases not matched to a gene. The CDR3 loop reads CAISEGDRDQPQHF. CDR3 sequence (DNA): TGTGCCATCAGTGAGGGCGACAGGGATCAGCCCCAGCATTTT.